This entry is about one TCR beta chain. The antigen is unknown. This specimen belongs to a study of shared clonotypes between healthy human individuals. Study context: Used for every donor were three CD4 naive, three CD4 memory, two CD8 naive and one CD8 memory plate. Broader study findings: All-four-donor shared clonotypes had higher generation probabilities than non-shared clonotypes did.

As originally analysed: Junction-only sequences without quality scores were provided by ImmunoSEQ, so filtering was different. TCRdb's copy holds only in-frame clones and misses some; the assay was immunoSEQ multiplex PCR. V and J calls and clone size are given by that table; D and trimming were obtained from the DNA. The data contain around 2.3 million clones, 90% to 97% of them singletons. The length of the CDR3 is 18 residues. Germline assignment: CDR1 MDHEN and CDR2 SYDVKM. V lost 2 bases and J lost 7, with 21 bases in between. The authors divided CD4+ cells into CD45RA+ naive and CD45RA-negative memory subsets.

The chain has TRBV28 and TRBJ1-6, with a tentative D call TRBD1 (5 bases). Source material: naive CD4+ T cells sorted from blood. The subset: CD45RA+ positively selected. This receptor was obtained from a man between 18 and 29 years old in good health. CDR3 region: CASSLGQGWAQSNSPLHF. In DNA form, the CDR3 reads TGTGCCAGCAGTTTAGGGCAGGGCTGGGCCCAATCCAATTCACCCCTCCACTTT.